These T cell receptor beta chains were read from a single sample in a study of cytomegalovirus exposure and HLA in healthy donors. This table comes from immunoSEQ multiplex PCR, and its TCRdb copy is limited to in-frame clones, with some not included. The sample lists approximately 190,000 clones, 84% occurring once. Sequenced sample: PBMCs. These receptors came from a woman between 45 and 60 years old in good health and CMV-seropositive. CDR3s include the opening cysteine and the closing phenylalanine or tryptophan. D genes are given only for firm matches. Clone size is given for some rows only: seen once, a few or many times, or a class if the clone is expanded.

length	J	V	D	size	DNA	CDR3
12	TRBJ1-5	TRBV30	-	-	TGTGCCTGGTCTGAGGAATCCTCCCCCCAGCATTTT	CAWSEESSPQHF
14	TRBJ1-1	TRBV7-9	-	-	TGTTCCAGCAGCTCTAACCAGGGTCTTACTGAAGCTTTCTTT	CSSSSNQGLTEAFF
16	TRBJ2-2	TRBV19	TRBD2	-	TGTGCCAGTAGTCGAACTAGCGGGGGGAACACCGGGGAGCTGTTTTTT	CASSRTSGGNTGELFF
15	TRBJ1-2	TRBV5-1	-	-	TGCGCCAGCAGACGGGACGGACAGCTTAACTATGGCTACACCTTC	CASRRDGQLNYGYTF
13	TRBJ1-6	TRBV6-5	-	-	TGTGCCACCCGGGGGGTTTTACATTCACCCCTCCACTTT	CATRGVLHSPLHF
14	TRBJ2-2	TRBV9	-	-	TGTGCCAGCAGCGTACAGGGGGGCACCGGGGAGCTGTTTTTT	CASSVQGGTGELFF
13	TRBJ2-7	TRBV28	-	-	TGTGCCAGCAGTTTCCCAGGGATCTACGAGCAGTACTTC	CASSFPGIYEQYF
13	TRBJ1-2	TRBV6-1	TRBD1	-	TGTGCCAGCAGTCTTACAGGGGACTATGGCTACACCTTC	CASSLTGDYGYTF
16	TRBJ2-3	TRBV7-2	TRBD1	-	TGTGCCAGCAGCTTAGTTCGGACAGGGGGCACAGATACGCAGTATTTT	CASSLVRTGGTDTQYF
16	TRBJ1-1	TRBV5-4	-	-	TGTGCCAGCAGCCAAGATGCTACAAGGGGGAACACTGAAGCTTTCTTT	CASSQDATRGNTEAFF
12	TRBJ2-5	TRBV18	-	-	TGTGCTAGCACTCGCCAGGGAGAGACCCAGTACTTC	CASTRQGETQYF
14	TRBJ1-1	TRBV4-1	-	few	TGCGCCAGCAGCCAAGATTGGTCGGGCAGGAGGGCTTTCTTT	CASSQDWSGRRAFF
15	TRBJ1-6	TRBV7-2	TRBD1	-	TGTGCCAGCAGCTCCTCGACAGGGGGGGGATCACCCCTCCACTTT	CASSSSTGGGSPLHF
12	TRBJ2-1	TRBV7-2	-	-	TGTGCCAGCAGCTCTGGACTCCATGAGCAGTTCTTC	CASSSGLHEQFF
15	TRBJ2-7	TRBV27	TRBD1	-	TGTGCCAGCAAAAGATCAGGGGGCAGCTCCTACGAGCAGTACTTC	CASKRSGGSSYEQYF
13	TRBJ1-2	TRBV7-3	TRBD1	-	TGTGCCAGCAGCCCGACAGGGGGCAATGGCTACACCTTC	CASSPTGGNGYTF
14	TRBJ1-1	TRBV7-8	-	-	TGTGCCAGCAGCTTAGCGGCAGGGAACACTGAAGCTTTCTTT	CASSLAAGNTEAFF
14	TRBJ1-4	TRBV19	TRBD1	-	TGTGCCAGTCGCCCCCGGGACAGGGATGAAAAACTGTTTTTT	CASRPRDRDEKLFF
16	TRBJ2-3	TRBV21-1	-	once	TGTGCCACCACCGGCCCGCAGGGGAGAAGCACAGATACGCAGTATTTT	CATTGPQGRSTDTQYF
14	TRBJ2-2	TRBV25-1	-	-	TGTGCCAGCAGACCGGTCCCGAACACCGGGGAGCTGTTTTTT	CASRPVPNTGELFF
13	TRBJ1-1	TRBV11-2	-	-	TGTGCCAGCAGCTTAAAAGAGTTTACTGAAGCTTTCTTT	CASSLKEFTEAFF
18	TRBJ2-1	TRBV7-8	TRBD2	-	TGTGCCAGCAGCTTAGCGATTCTAGCGGGGGCATATTACAATGAGCAGTTCTTC	CASSLAILAGAYYNEQFF
14	TRBJ1-1	TRBV7-2	-	-	TGTGCCAGCAGCTTACCAGGCTTAAACACTGAAGCTTTCTTT	CASSLPGLNTEAFF
17	TRBJ2-1	TRBV18	TRBD1	-	TGTGCCAGCTCACCGCGGACAGGGTTTGGGACCTACAATGAGCAGTTCTTC	CASSPRTGFGTYNEQFF
14	TRBJ1-1	TRBV6-6	TRBD1	-	TGTGCCAGCAGACAGGGGGCTTCGAACACTGAAGCTTTCTTT	CASRQGASNTEAFF
15	TRBJ2-1	TRBV19	-	-	TGTGCCAGTAGCCCCCCGGGGGTAAACTACAATGAGCAGTTCTTC	CASSPPGVNYNEQFF
13	TRBJ1-1	TRBV27	-	-	TGTGCCAGCAGTTTGCGGGGGTACACTGAAGCTTTCTTT	CASSLRGYTEAFF
14	TRBJ2-7	TRBV2	TRBD1	-	TGTGCCAGCAGACGGACAGGAAGCTCCTACGAGCAGTACTTC	CASRRTGSSYEQYF
16	TRBJ2-3	TRBV28	TRBD1	-	TGTGCCAGCAGTTTCTCTGGACAGGGGGGAACAGATACGCAGTATTTT	CASSFSGQGGTDTQYF
16	TRBJ1-6	TRBV5-1	TRBD1	-	TGCGCCAGCAGCAAGGGACAGAGCTCCTATAATTCACCCCTCCACTTT	CASSKGQSSYNSPLHF
15	TRBJ2-2	TRBV7-9	-	-	TGTGCCAGCAGCTTTCAGCGCCCGAACACCGGGGAGCTGTTTTTT	CASSFQRPNTGELFF
11	TRBJ2-7	TRBV28	-	-	TGTGCCAGCATGGACAGTTACGAGCAGTACTTC	CASMDSYEQYF
15	TRBJ2-1	TRBV7-6	-	-	TGTGCCAGCAGCTCCGACAGAACTCACTACAATGAGCAGTTCTTC	CASSSDRTHYNEQFF
9	TRBJ1-1	TRBV6-1	-	-	TGTGTCTGGAGACTTGAAGCTTTCTTT	CVWRLEAFF
13	TRBJ2-5	TRBV30	-	-	TGTGCCTGGAGTGTAATTGGCTTAGAGACCCAGTACTTC	CAWSVIGLETQYF
12	TRBJ2-1	TRBV11-2	TRBD2	-	TGTGCCAGCAGCTTCCTTAGCGGGGAGCAGTTCTTC	CASSFLSGEQFF
17	TRBJ2-3	TRBV19	TRBD2	-	TGTGCCAGTAGTCCCCAGGGCGGCGGGGGGGCACATGATACGCAGTATTTT	CASSPQGGGGAHDTQYF
15	TRBJ2-7	TRBV5-1	TRBD2	-	TGCGCCAGCAGCTTGTGGGAGGGTCCCTCCTACGAGCAGTACTTC	CASSLWEGPSYEQYF
18	TRBJ1-3	TRBV19	-	-	TGTGCCAGTAGTACCGGGACTCATGAAGCCGTCTCTGGAAACACCATATATTTT	CASSTGTHEAVSGNTIYF
13	TRBJ2-7	TRBV2	TRBD1	-	TGTGCCAGCACACGGGACAGGAGCTACGAGCAGTACTTC	CASTRDRSYEQYF
16	TRBJ1-6	TRBV5-6	TRBD1	-	TGTGCCAGCAGCCCACTACCCCGACAGGGTAATTCACCCCTCCACTTT	CASSPLPRQGNSPLHF
15	TRBJ2-2	TRBV6-5	TRBD1	-	TGTGCCAGCAGGGCGGACAGGGGGCGCATCGGGGAGCTGTTTTTT	CASRADRGRIGELFF
13	TRBJ2-1	TRBV18	-	-	TGTGCCAGCTCTGCCAGCCGGGGGAATGAGCAGTTCTTC	CASSASRGNEQFF
13	TRBJ1-2	TRBV5-4	TRBD1	-	TGTGCCAGCAGCCCGGGACAGGTTCCCCCTTACACCTTC	CASSPGQVPPYTF
13	TRBJ2-3	TRBV2	-	-	TGTGCCAGCACTATATATAGCACAGATACGCAGTATTTT	CASTIYSTDTQYF
14	TRBJ1-3	TRBV19	-	-	TGTGCCAGTAGCGTGCTCGGGGTCGGAAACACCATATATTTT	CASSVLGVGNTIYF
12	TRBJ2-7	TRBV7-9	-	-	TGTGCCAGCAGCTTAGTAGGACTCGGGCAGTACTTC	CASSLVGLGQYF
17	TRBJ2-2	TRBV4-2	-	-	TGTGCCAGCAGCCAAGATCAAGTGACCTCGGGGGTCGGGGAGCTGTTTTTT	CASSQDQVTSGVGELFF
14	TRBJ2-7	TRBV2	TRBD1	-	TGTGCCAGCAGTGTAGGACAGGGGGCATTCGAGCAGTACTTC	CASSVGQGAFEQYF
13	TRBJ1-2	TRBV7-9	TRBD1	once	TGTGCCAGCAGCTCCCGGGACAGGACCCGCTACACCTTC	CASSSRDRTRYTF